This TCR beta chain emerged from a study of cytomegalovirus exposure and HLA in healthy donors. Whole-study context: The 100 to 150 validation repertoires matched the 500 to 750 first-cohort repertoires in platform, a later analysis reported.

Study-wide results and limits: Altogether, 160 or so TCR beta chains were recorded as cytomegalovirus-associated. Rare sequences made up most TCRs, while some public TCRs were found in many donors.

V lost 5 bases and J lost 5; bases outside the gene matches: 12. This CDR3 comprises 15 residues. CDR1 is MNHNY, CDR2 SVGAGI, per germline (reference sequence). Comments on this clone: The antigen remains undetermined.

The protocol was immunoSEQ multiplex PCR, while the TCRdb copy is restricted to in-frame clones and leaves out a portion. The sample includes around 180,000 clones, 86% of them seen just once. The gene calls are TRBV6-6 and TRBJ2-7, with 7 positions matching TRBD2. The sequencing input was PBMCs. The clonotype was recovered from a woman younger than 35 in good health and CMV-seronegative. For the CDR3, the DNA is TGTGCCAGCAGTATTTTTGCGGGAGCGGACCACGAGCAGTACTTC. Its protein is CASSIFAGADHEQYF.